This TCR beta chain stems from a study of T cell clones after liver transplantation. Study-wide background: Tolerance: complete withdrawal held at least one year, liver enzymes staying within twice normal.

Method: immunoSEQ multiplex PCR; TCRdb's copy keeps in-frame clones and lacks some. This table holds approximately 26,000 clones, 55% to 70% found once. The CDR3 loop spans 13 amino acids. Germline V CDR1 and CDR2: SGHRS, YFSETQ. Between the trimmed V and J ends, which lost 1 base and 7 bases, there was a span of 9 bases. Material: CD4+ T cells from blood, obtained before liver transplant. The V gene is TRBV5-1, the J gene TRBJ2-1, with D perhaps TRBD2 (5 bases). The TCR was taken from a human donor who received a liver transplant. The CDR3 sequence: CASSLTSGNEQFF. The CDR3 DNA reads as TGCGCCAGCAGCTTGACTAGTGGGAATGAGCAGTTCTTC.